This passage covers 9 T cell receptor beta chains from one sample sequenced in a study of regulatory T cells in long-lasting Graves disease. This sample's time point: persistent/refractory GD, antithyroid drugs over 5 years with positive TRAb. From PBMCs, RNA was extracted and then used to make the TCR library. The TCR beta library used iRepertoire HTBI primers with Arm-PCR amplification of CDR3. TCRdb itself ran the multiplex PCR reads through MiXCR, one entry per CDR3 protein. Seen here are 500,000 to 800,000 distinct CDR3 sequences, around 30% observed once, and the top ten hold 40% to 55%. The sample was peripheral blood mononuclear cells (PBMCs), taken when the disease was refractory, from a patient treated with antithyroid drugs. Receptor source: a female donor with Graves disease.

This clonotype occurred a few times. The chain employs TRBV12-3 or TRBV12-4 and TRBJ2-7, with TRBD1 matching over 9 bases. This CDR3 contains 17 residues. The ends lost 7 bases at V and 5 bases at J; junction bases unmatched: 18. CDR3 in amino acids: CASNLGQGTFIIHEQYF. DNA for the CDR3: TGTGCCAGCAACCTCGGACAGGGGACCTTCATCATCCACGAGCAGTACTTC.

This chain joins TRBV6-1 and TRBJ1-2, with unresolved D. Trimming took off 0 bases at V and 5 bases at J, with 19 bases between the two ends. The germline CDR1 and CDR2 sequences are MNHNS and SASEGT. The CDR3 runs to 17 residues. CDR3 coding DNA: TGTGCCAGCAGTGAAGCTGGGAGCAGGCTCCTATTTTATGGCTACACCTTC. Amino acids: CASSEAGSRLLFYGYTF.

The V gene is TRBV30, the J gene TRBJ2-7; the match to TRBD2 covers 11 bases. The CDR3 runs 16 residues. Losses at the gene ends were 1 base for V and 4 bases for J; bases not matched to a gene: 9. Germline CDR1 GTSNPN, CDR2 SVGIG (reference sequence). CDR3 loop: CAWSGSGRARGYEQYF. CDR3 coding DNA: TGTGCCTGGAGTGGTAGCGGGAGGGCCCGAGGGTACGAGCAGTACTTC. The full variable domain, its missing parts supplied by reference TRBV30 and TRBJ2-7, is SQTIHQWPATLVQPVGSPLSLECTVEGTSNPNLYWYRQAAGRGLQLLFYSVGIGQISSEVPQNLSASRPQDRQFILSSKKLLLSDSGFYLCAWSGSGRARGYEQYFGPGTRLTVT.

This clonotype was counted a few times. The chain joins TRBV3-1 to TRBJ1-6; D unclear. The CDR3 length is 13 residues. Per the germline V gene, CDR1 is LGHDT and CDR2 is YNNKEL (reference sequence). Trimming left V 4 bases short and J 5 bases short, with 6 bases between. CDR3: CASSLSNNSPLHF. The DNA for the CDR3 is TGTGCCAGCAGCCTCTCGAATAATTCACCCCTCCACTTT. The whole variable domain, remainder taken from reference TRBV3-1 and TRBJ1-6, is DTAVSQTPKYLVTQMGNDKSIKCEQNLGHDTMYWYKQDSKKFLKIMFSYNNKELIINETVPNRFSPKSPDKAHLNLHINSLELGDSAVYFCASSLSNNSPLHFGNGTRLTVT.

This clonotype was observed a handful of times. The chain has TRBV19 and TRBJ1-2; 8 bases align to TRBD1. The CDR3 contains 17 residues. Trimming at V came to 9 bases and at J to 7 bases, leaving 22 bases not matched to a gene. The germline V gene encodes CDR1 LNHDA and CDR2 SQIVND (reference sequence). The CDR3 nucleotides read TGTGCCAGCATATCCGGCGGACAGGGCGCGTTTGGCTCTGGCTACACCTTC. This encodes CASISGGQGAFGSGYTF. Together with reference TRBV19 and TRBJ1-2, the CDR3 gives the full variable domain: DGGITQSPKYLFRKEGQNVTLSCEQNLNHDAMYWYRQDPGQGLRLIYYSQIVNDFQKGDIAEGYSVSREKKESFPLTVTSAQKNPTAFYLCASISGGQGAFGSGYTFGSGTRLTVV.

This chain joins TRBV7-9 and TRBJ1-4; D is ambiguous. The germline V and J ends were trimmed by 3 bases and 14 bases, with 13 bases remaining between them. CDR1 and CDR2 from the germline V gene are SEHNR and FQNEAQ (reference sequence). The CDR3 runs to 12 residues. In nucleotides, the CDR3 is TGTGCCAGCAGCTTGAGTGGCCAGAGCCTGTTTTTT. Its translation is CASSLSGQSLFF.

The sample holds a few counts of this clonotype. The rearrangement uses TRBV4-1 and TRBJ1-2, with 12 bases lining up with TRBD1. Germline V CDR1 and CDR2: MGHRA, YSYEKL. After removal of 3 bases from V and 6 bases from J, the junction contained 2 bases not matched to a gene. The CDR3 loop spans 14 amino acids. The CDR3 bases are TGCGCCAGCAGCCAGGGACAGGGGGCCAATGGCTACACCTTC. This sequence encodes CASSQGQGANGYTF.

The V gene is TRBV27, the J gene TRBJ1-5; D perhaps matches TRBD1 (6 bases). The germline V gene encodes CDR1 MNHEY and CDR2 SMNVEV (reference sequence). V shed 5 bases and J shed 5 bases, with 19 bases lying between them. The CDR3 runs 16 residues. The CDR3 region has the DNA TGTGCCAGCAGTGCGGCGTTCAGGGGTTTCGATCAGCCCCAGCATTTT. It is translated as CASSAAFRGFDQPQHF.

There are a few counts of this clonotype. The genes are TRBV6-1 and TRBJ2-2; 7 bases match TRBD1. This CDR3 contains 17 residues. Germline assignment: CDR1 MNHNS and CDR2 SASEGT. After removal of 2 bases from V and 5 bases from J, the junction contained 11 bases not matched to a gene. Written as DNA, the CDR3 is TGTGCCAGCAGTGAACTTAGGGGGCGCATAATAACCGGGGAGCTGTTTTTT. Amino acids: CASSELRGRIITGELFF.